This entry lists 20 T cell receptor beta chains sequenced from one sample in a study of T cells after yellow fever vaccination. TCRdb re-analysed the 5' RACE reads in MiXCR, keeping a single row per CDR3 protein. Among around 400,000 distinct CDR3 sequences listed, 9.5% to 13% were seen once. The sequencing here drew on PBMCs, taken on the day of the first yellow fever vaccination. The receptors originated from a young man who received the YFV17D yellow fever vaccine.

In its sample, this clonotype was seen a few times. J is TRBJ1-3 and V is TRBV29-1; unclear D gene. Germline CDR1 SQVTM, CDR2 ANQGSEA. V shed 5 bases and J shed 0 bases, with 11 bases lying between them. CDR3 length equals 14 residues. This CDR3 reads CSVTGSHSGNTIYF. The DNA of the CDR3 is TGCAGCGTTACTGGGTCGCACTCTGGAAACACCATATATTTT.

This clonotype was detected a few times. The chain employs TRBV6-5 and TRBJ1-3, with TRBD1 identical over 7 bases. CDR1 is MNHEY and CDR2 is SVGAGI in the germline V gene. The J segment lost 7 bases and the V segment lost 0 bases, leaving 18 bases of the junction unmatched. This CDR3 comprises 19 residues. The CDR3: CASSYSLPSTGAYRNTIYF. The CDR3 DNA sequence: TGTGCCAGCAGTTACTCACTGCCTTCAACAGGGGCCTACAGGAACACCATATATTTT.

This clonotype was recorded at least ten times. CDR3 protein: CASSPGQGNTEAFF. CDR3 sequence (DNA): TGTGCCAGCAGCCCCGGACAGGGGAACACTGAAGCTTTCTTT. The chain has TRBV18 and TRBJ1-1, with 8 bases identical to TRBD1. Looked up from germline, CDR1 is KGHSH and CDR2 is LQKENI. The junction had 6 bases not matched to a gene; V was cut back by 8 bases and J by 1 base. The length of the CDR3 is 14 residues. The full variable domain, its missing parts supplied by reference TRBV18 and TRBJ1-1, is NAGVMQNPRHLVRRRGQEARLRCSPMKGHSHVYWYRQLPEEGLKFMVYLQKENIIDESGMPKERFSAEFPKEGPSILRIQQVVRGDSAAYFCASSPGQGNTEAFFGQGTRLTVV.

V gene TRBV5-6 combines with J gene TRBJ2-3, with D unresolved. The CDR3 has 13 amino acids. V dropped 1 base and J dropped 4 bases, with 7 bases sitting between them. Germline V lookup: CDR1 SGHDT, CDR2 YYEEEE. The CDR3 DNA reads TGTGCCAGCAGCTTGTACGCCCCAGATACGCAGTATTTT. Its protein is CASSLYAPDTQYF.

The chain employs TRBV20-1 and TRBJ2-3; D may be TRBD1 (6 bases). In germline, CDR1 is DFQATT, CDR2 SNEGSKA (reference sequence). Trimming took off 3 bases at V and 3 bases at J, with 19 bases between the two ends. This CDR3 is 16 amino acids long. In DNA form, the CDR3 reads TGCAGTGCTAGGCTAACAGGGACGAGAATAACAGATACGCAGTATTTT. Translating gives CSARLTGTRITDTQYF.

This clonotype turned up a few times. V gene TRBV5-5 combines with J gene TRBJ2-7; D gene unclear. Between the trimmed V and J ends, which lost 2 bases and 2 bases, there was a span of 14 bases. Germline V CDR1 and CDR2: SGHKS, YYEKEE (reference sequence). This CDR3 comprises 15 residues. CDR3 loop: CASSLPSTDPYEQYV. CDR3 sequence (DNA): TGTGCCAGCAGCTTACCTTCGACGGACCCCTACGAGCAGTACGTC.

This rearrangement joins TRBV15 to TRBJ2-3; 11 bases are a match to TRBD2. The germline CDR1 and CDR2 sequences are LNHNV and YYDKDF (reference sequence). V was pared by 3 bases and J by 2 bases, with 1 base of the junction left unmatched. The CDR3 is 15 amino acids. CDR3 nucleotides: TGTGCCACCAGCAGGACTAGCGGGAACACAGATACGCAGTATTTT. Protein sequence: CATSRTSGNTDTQYF.

The table lists this clonotype with a few counts. The chain carries TRBV6-1 and TRBJ1-2; no clear D. V was clipped by 0 bases and J by 3 bases, with 8 bases between them. This CDR3 comprises 14 residues. Germline values: CDR1 MNHNS, CDR2 SASEGT. The CDR3 loop reads CASSEAVWDYGYTF. CDR3 DNA sequence: TGTGCCAGCAGTGAAGCGGTATGGGACTATGGCTACACCTTC.

In this sample, this clonotype turned up a few times. The chain recombines TRBV23-1 with TRBJ2-7; D might be TRBD1 (5 bases). TRBV23-1 falls under the ORF class, with uncertain function. This CDR3 has 13 residues. Trimming took 7 bases from V and 3 from J, leaving 13 bases between them. In DNA, the CDR3 is TGCGCCAGCAACCCGTTAGACAGCTACGAGCAGTACGTC. This encodes CASNPLDSYEQYV.

The chain has TRBV6-1 and TRBJ1-6; D is ambiguous. The V gene lost 1 base and the J gene lost 8 bases, with 12 bases spanning the gap. Germline loops: CDR1 MNHNS, CDR2 SASEGT. The CDR3 consists of 15 residues. The CDR3 is CASSEVLAADSPLHF. CDR3 coding DNA: TGTGCCAGCAGTGAAGTTTTGGCAGCCGATTCACCCCTCCACTTT.

This clonotype was seen a few times. The chain joins TRBV29-1 to TRBJ1-1; D is uncertain. Germline loops: CDR1 SQVTM, CDR2 ANQGSEA. The CDR3 extends over 12 amino acids. CDR3 in amino acids: CICLSRNTEAFF. In DNA form, the CDR3 reads TGCATCTGCCTCTCGAGGAACACTGAAGCTTTCTTT.

CDR3 amino acids: CASSRTSGGAGADTQYF. In DNA, the CDR3 is TGTGCCAGCAGCCGGACTAGCGGGGGGGCGGGGGCAGATACGCAGTATTTT. V usage is TRBV7-2 and J usage is TRBJ2-3, with 15 bases that match TRBD2. This CDR3 contains 17 residues. CDR1 and CDR2 from the germline V gene are SGHTA and FQGNSA. Trimming at V came to 5 bases and at J to 4 bases, leaving 7 bases not matched to a gene.

This chain joins TRBV4-3 and TRBJ1-2; D unclear. This CDR3 comprises 17 residues. Between the trimmed V and J ends, which lost 4 bases and 0 bases, there was a span of 18 bases. The germline gives CDR1 LGHNA, CDR2 YSLEER. Here the CDR3 reads CASSRAGSRVTNYGYTF. Here the CDR3 DNA reads TGCGCCAGCAGCCGAGCGGGGTCAAGGGTAACTAACTATGGCTACACCTTC.

This clonotype has only a few counts. The chain links TRBV7-3 to TRBJ2-3; 12 bases line up with TRBD2. Trimming took 1 base from V and 1 from J; bases not matched to a gene: 3. Germline V gene sequence: CDR1 SGHTA, CDR2 FQGTGA. The CDR3 is 17 residues long. CDR3 sequence reads: CASSLRLAGDRTDTQYF. Here the CDR3 DNA reads TGTGCCAGCAGCTTAAGACTAGCGGGGGACCGCACAGATACGCAGTATTTT.

The chain uses TRBV20-1 and TRBJ2-6, with 11 bases aligning to TRBD1. CDR1 and CDR2 (germline): DFQATT, SNEGSKA (reference sequence). This CDR3 contains 15 residues. Losses at the gene ends were 4 bases for V and 2 bases for J; bases not matched to a gene: 1. CDR3 residues: CSAMDRGPGANVLTF. DNA for the CDR3: TGCAGTGCTATGGACAGGGGGCCTGGGGCCAACGTCCTGACTTTC.

This clonotype has more than one count but fewer than ten. This chain links TRBV12-3 or TRBV12-4 with TRBJ2-1, with D perhaps matching TRBD1 (5 bases). The CDR3 totals 15 residues. V shed 7 bases and J shed 2 bases, with 15 bases lying between them. The DNA of the CDR3 is TGTGCCAGCACCTTGGGCCAGGGCCCCTACAATGAGCAGTTCTTC. Protein: CASTLGQGPYNEQFF.

This clonotype was found a few times. This sequence joins TRBV9 and TRBJ1-2; D not resolved. Germline V gene lookup returns CDR1 SGDLS and CDR2 YYNGEE. Trimming pared 0 bases from V and 3 bases from J, leaving 9 bases between. The CDR3 runs 14 residues. CDR3 coding DNA: TGTGCCAGCAGCGTAGAATCGACATACTATGGCTACACCTTC. Protein sequence: CASSVESTYYGYTF.

J is TRBJ1-6 and V is TRBV7-2, with 9 bases identical to TRBD1. J lost 9 bases, V lost 1 base, and 4 bases had no gene match. Germline V gene data show CDR1 as SGHTA and CDR2 as FQGNSA. The CDR3 spans 15 residues. The chain's CDR3 is CASSLGGDRASPLHF. The CDR3 DNA is TGTGCCAGCAGCTTAGGTGGGGACAGGGCTTCACCCCTCCACTTT.

This clonotype came up many times. The rearrangement joins TRBV5-1 to TRBJ1-1; TRBD1 agrees at 12 bases. Trimming took 4 bases from V and 1 from J; bases not matched to a gene: 8. Germline lookup yields CDR1 SGHRS and CDR2 YFSETQ. The CDR3 length is 17 residues. CDR3 coding DNA: TGCGCCAGCAGCCCCGGGACAGGGGGCGCCGGGAACACTGAAGCTTTCTTT. Translation: CASSPGTGGAGNTEAFF.

This chain links TRBV20-1 with TRBJ1-6, with 12 nucleotides matching TRBD1. Germline-derived CDR1 and CDR2 are DFQATT and SNEGSKA (reference sequence). This CDR3 comprises 17 residues. The V segment lost 2 bases and the J segment 10 bases; nucleotides outside the gene matches: 12. This chain's CDR3 is CSARTGAGTGGGSPLHF. CDR3 bases: TGCAGTGCTAGAACTGGGGCCGGGACAGGGGGCGGATCACCCCTCCACTTT.